Listed below are T cell receptor beta chains from one sample, sequenced in a study of cytomegalovirus exposure and HLA in healthy donors. The assay was immunoSEQ multiplex PCR, and TCRdb's table has in-frame clones only and misses some. Among around 97,000 clones listed, around 82% were seen once. The material sequenced was PBMCs. The receptors were gathered from a man aged 40-49 years in good health and CMV-seropositive. Each CDR3 is given with its conserved first and last residue. A D gene is named only where the DNA matches it firmly. Clone size appears in some rows only: once, few, many, or a class for an expanded clone.

J	D	size	V	CDR3	DNA
TRBJ1-3	TRBD1	-	TRBV6-6	CASSYWTGATGNTIYF	TGTGCCAGCAGTTACTGGACAGGAGCCACTGGAAACACCATATATTTT
TRBJ1-5	-	-	TRBV7-9	CASSLDTGNQPQHF	TGTGCCAGCAGCTTAGACACAGGTAATCAGCCCCAGCATTTT
TRBJ1-1	TRBD1	once	TRBV5-1	CASSSDRPNTEAFF	TGCGCCAGCAGCTCGGACAGGCCGAACACTGAAGCTTTCTTT
TRBJ1-1	-	-	TRBV6-1	CASSEIIGQGNTEAFF	TGTGCCAGCAGTGAAATAATTGGGCAGGGGAACACTGAAGCTTTCTTT
TRBJ2-3	-	-	TRBV19	CTSKGVISTDTQYF	TGTACCAGTAAGGGGGTAATAAGCACAGATACGCAGTATTTT
TRBJ2-7	-	-	TRBV7-9	CASNSAEGAYEQYF	TGTGCCAGCAACTCCGCGGAAGGTGCCTACGAGCAGTACTTC
TRBJ2-1	TRBD1	-	TRBV4-2	CASTPEDRGSNEQFF	TGTGCCAGCACCCCCGAGGACAGGGGTAGCAATGAGCAGTTCTTC
TRBJ2-7	-	-	TRBV12-5	CASGPRVIYEQYF	TGTGCTAGTGGTCCCCGGGTCATATACGAGCAGTACTTC
TRBJ1-5	-	-	TRBV27	CASSFTGGNQPQHF	TGTGCCAGCAGTTTCACGGGGGGCAATCAGCCCCAGCATTTT
TRBJ1-1	TRBD1	-	TRBV5-1	CASSGTGELNTEAFF	TGCGCCAGCAGCGGGACAGGGGAACTTAACACTGAAGCTTTCTTT
TRBJ2-3	TRBD2	-	TRBV28	CASSPPGTSGRGGGQYF	TGTGCCAGCAGTCCGCCAGGGACTAGCGGGAGGGGGGGTGGGCAGTATTTT
TRBJ1-5	-	-	TRBV7-8	CASSLAPGVQPQHF	TGTGCCAGCAGCTTAGCCCCGGGGGTCCAGCCCCAGCATTTT
TRBJ1-1	TRBD1	-	TRBV28	CASSLGGQQGTEAFF	TGTGCCAGCAGTTTAGGGGGACAGCAAGGAACTGAAGCTTTCTTT
TRBJ2-4	TRBD2	-	TRBV5-1	CASSPTELAGLAKNIQYF	TGCGCCAGCAGCCCAACCGAGTTAGCGGGATTAGCCAAAAACATTCAGTACTTC
TRBJ2-7	TRBD2	-	TRBV7-7	CASSTGLAGANEQYF	TGTGCTAGCAGTACCGGACTAGCGGGAGCCAACGAGCAGTACTTC
TRBJ2-7	-	-	TRBV2	CASSGPLQSYEQYF	TGTGCCAGCAGTGGACCCTTACAGAGCTACGAGCAGTACTTC
TRBJ2-5	TRBD1	-	TRBV4-1	CASSPRDRKETQYF	TGCGCCAGCAGCCCGCGGGACAGGAAAGAGACCCAGTACTTC
TRBJ2-5	TRBD1	-	TRBV5-1	CASSWGTGQETQYF	TGCGCCAGCAGCTGGGGGACAGGACAAGAGACCCAGTACTTC
TRBJ1-1	-	-	TRBV28	CASSLTAGFRTEAFF	TGTGCCAGCAGTTTGACAGCAGGGTTCCGCACTGAAGCTTTCTTT
TRBJ1-1	TRBD1	-	TRBV29-1	CSVSPRLQGGAFF	TGCAGCGTATCTCCGCGCCTTCAGGGGGGAGCTTTCTTT
TRBJ2-1	TRBD2	-	TRBV30	CAWSVRLAGINEQFF	TGTGCCTGGAGTGTACGCCTAGCGGGAATCAATGAGCAGTTCTTC
TRBJ2-1	TRBD2	-	TRBV5-1	CASSLRGLAGGGVGEQFF	TGCGCCAGCAGCCTACGGGGACTAGCGGGAGGGGGGGTAGGTGAGCAGTTCTTC
TRBJ1-1	-	-	TRBV18	CASSPLSSQNTEAFF	TGTGCCAGCTCACCATTATCATCACAGAACACTGAAGCTTTCTTT
TRBJ2-2	TRBD1	once	TRBV6-5	CASIPGQGYTGELFF	TGTGCCAGCATCCCGGGACAGGGGTACACCGGGGAGCTGTTTTTT
TRBJ1-1	TRBD1	-	TRBV5-1	CASSLRRGLSAGTEAFF	TGCGCCAGCAGCTTGCGCAGGGGGCTTTCGGCGGGCACTGAAGCTTTCTTT
TRBJ2-5	-	-	TRBV19	CASKRRGRTQETQYF	TGTGCCAGTAAAAGGAGGGGTAGGACTCAAGAGACCCAGTACTTC
TRBJ1-4	-	-	TRBV6-6	CASSYMGETNEKLFF	TGTGCCAGCAGTTACATGGGCGAAACTAATGAAAAACTGTTTTTT
TRBJ1-3	-	few	TRBV7-6	CASSLAGRPTGNTIYF	TGTGCCAGCAGCTTAGCTGGGCGCCCCACCGGAAACACCATATATTTT
TRBJ1-1	TRBD1	-	TRBV5-1	CASSLGDRENTEAFF	TGCGCCAGCAGCTTGGGGGACAGGGAGAACACTGAAGCTTTCTTT
TRBJ1-2	-	few	TRBV5-1	CASSPSGDFGYGYTF	TGCGCCAGCAGTCCCTCAGGGGATTTCGGCTATGGCTACACCTTC
TRBJ2-1	TRBD2	-	TRBV5-6	CASSLAERGPYNEQFF	TGTGCCAGCAGCTTGGCCGAGCGGGGTCCGTACAATGAGCAGTTCTTC
TRBJ1-2	TRBD1	-	TRBV28	CASTTGGNGYTF	TGTGCCAGCACCACAGGGGGTAATGGCTACACCTTC
TRBJ2-7	-	-	TRBV6-1	CASSETSGEQYF	TGTGCCAGCAGTGAGACTAGTGGCGAGCAGTACTTC
TRBJ2-4	TRBD1	-	TRBV28	CASSPPTGIGNSQYF	TGTGCCAGCAGTCCACCGACAGGGATTGGGAACAGTCAGTACTTC
TRBJ2-7	TRBD2	-	TRBV6-6	CASTRSSGGPFEQYF	TGTGCCAGCACCCGTTCTAGCGGGGGACCTTTCGAGCAGTACTTC
TRBJ2-7	TRBD1	-	TRBV18	CASSSARGHQQYF	TGTGCCAGCTCATCGGCTAGGGGGCATCAGCAGTACTTC
TRBJ2-7	-	-	TRBV5-1	CASSLRQSTYEQYF	TGCGCCAGCAGCTTGAGACAGTCTACCTACGAGCAGTACTTC
TRBJ1-4	TRBD1	-	TRBV28	CASSPYQQGVNEKLFF	TGTGCCAGCAGTCCTTACCAACAGGGGGTGAATGAAAAACTGTTTTTT
TRBJ2-3	-	-	TRBV27	CASRSSARATQYF	TGTGCCAGCAGATCTAGCGCACGAGCTACGCAGTATTTT
TRBJ2-1	-	-	TRBV6-5	CASSYYSVTGLNEQFF	TGTGCCAGCAGTTATTACTCGGTAACAGGGTTGAATGAGCAGTTCTTC
TRBJ1-3	-	-	TRBV27	CASSLSRGNTIYF	TGTGCCAGCAGTTTAAGCCGAGGAAACACCATATATTTT
TRBJ2-7	TRBD1	-	TRBV5-4	CASSLDLTGGDYEQYF	TGTGCCAGCAGCTTGGACCTGACAGGGGGGGACTACGAGCAGTATTTC
TRBJ2-2	-	-	TRBV10-1	CASSRVGSGELFF	TGCGCCAGCAGCCGAGTCGGGTCCGGGGAGCTGTTTTTT
TRBJ1-2	TRBD1	once	TRBV28	CATHRGVDGYTF	TGTGCCACCCACAGGGGGGTGGATGGCTACACCTTC
TRBJ2-2	-	-	TRBV6-1	CASSERSNTGELFF	TGTGCCAGCAGCGAGCGGTCGAACACCGGGGAGCTGTTTTTT
TRBJ2-1	TRBD1	-	TRBV19	CASSTKTGGSYNEQFF	TGTGCCAGTAGTACCAAAACAGGGGGCTCCTACAATGAGCAGTTCTTC
TRBJ1-3	-	-	TRBV7-9	CSSSARGTGNTIYF	TGTTCCAGCAGCGCCCGGGGGACTGGAAACACCATATATTTT
TRBJ1-6	-	-	TRBV29-1	CSVDGATKSSYNSPLHF	TGCAGCGTTGACGGAGCTACCAAGAGCTCCTATAATTCACCCCTCCACTTT
TRBJ2-7	-	-	TRBV6-5	CASSRKDKTYEQYF	TGTGCCAGCAGCCGCAAGGACAAGACTTACGAGCAGTACTTC
TRBJ2-5	-	-	TRBV21-1	CASSWPTVQETQYF	TGTGCCAGCAGCTGGCCGACAGTCCAAGAGACCCAGTACTTC
TRBJ1-2	TRBD1	-	TRBV15	CATSREQGGYGYTF	TGTGCCACCAGCAGAGAACAGGGGGGCTATGGCTACACCTTC
TRBJ2-2	-	-	TRBV5-6	CASSLQNTGELFF	TGTGCCAGCAGCTTGCAGAACACCGGGGAGCTGTTTTTT